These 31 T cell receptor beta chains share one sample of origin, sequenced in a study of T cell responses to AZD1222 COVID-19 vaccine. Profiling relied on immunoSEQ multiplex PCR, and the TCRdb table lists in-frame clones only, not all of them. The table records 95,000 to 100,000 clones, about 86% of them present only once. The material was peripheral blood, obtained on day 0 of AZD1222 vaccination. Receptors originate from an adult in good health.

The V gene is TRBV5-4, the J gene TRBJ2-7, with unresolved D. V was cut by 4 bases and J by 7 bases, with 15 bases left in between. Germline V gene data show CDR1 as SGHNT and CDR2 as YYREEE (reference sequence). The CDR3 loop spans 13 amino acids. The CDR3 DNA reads TGTGCCAGCAGCGTGCCGTCGGGTACAGAGCAGTACTTC. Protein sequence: CASSVPSGTEQYF.

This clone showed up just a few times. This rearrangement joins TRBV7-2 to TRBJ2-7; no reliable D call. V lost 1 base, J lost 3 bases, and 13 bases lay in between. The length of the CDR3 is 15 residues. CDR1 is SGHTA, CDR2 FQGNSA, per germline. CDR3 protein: CASSLGPRVLYEQYF. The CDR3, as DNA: TGTGCCAGCAGCTTAGGCCCTAGAGTACTCTACGAGCAGTACTTC. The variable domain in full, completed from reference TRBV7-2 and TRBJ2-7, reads GAGVSQSPSNKVTEKGKDVELRCDPISGHTALYWYRQSLGQGLEFLIYFQGNSAPDKSGLPSDRFSAERTGGSVSTLTIQRTQQEDSAVYLCASSLGPRVLYEQYFGPGTRLTVT.

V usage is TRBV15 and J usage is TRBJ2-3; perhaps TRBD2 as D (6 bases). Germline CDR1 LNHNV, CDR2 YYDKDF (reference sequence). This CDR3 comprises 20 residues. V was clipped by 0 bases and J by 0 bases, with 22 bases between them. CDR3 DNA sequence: TGTGCCACCAGCAGAGATTACGGTCGGGAGCACAGCCTTAGCACAGATACGCAGTATTTT. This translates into CATSRDYGREHSLSTDTQYF.

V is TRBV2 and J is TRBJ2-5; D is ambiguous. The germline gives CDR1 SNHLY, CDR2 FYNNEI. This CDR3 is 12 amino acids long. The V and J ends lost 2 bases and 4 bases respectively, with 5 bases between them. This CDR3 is CASSERRETQYF. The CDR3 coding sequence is TGTGCCAGCAGTGAACGAAGAGAGACCCAGTACTTC.

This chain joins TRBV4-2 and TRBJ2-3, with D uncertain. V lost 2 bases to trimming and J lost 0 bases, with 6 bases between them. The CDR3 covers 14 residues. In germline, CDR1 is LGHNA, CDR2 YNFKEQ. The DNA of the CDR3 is TGTGCCAGCAGCCAATTTTCTAGCACAGATACGCAGTATTTT. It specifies CASSQFSSTDTQYF.

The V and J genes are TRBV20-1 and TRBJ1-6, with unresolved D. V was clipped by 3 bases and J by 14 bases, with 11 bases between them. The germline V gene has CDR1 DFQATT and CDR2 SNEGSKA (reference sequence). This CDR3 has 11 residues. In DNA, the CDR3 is TGCAGTGCTAGGGAACAGATTGCCCTCCACTTT. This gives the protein CSAREQIALHF.

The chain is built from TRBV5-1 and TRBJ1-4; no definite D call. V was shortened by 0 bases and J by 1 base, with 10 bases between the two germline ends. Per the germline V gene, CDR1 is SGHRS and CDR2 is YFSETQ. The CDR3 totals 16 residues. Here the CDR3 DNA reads TGCGCCAGCAGCTTGGACCTTGCAAGAACTAATGAAAAACTGTTTTTT. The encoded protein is CASSLDLARTNEKLFF.

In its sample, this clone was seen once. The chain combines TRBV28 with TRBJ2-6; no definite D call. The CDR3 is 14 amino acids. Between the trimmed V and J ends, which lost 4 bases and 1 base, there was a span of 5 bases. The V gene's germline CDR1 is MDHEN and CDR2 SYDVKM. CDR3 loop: CASSSTSGANVLTF. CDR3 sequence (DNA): TGTGCCAGCAGTTCTACGTCTGGGGCCAACGTCCTGACTTTC.

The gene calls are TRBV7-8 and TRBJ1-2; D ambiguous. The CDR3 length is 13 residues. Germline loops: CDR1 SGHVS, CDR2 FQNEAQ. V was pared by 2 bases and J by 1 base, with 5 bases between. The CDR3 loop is CASSLLDNYGYTF. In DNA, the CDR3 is TGTGCCAGCAGCTTATTGGATAACTATGGCTACACCTTC.

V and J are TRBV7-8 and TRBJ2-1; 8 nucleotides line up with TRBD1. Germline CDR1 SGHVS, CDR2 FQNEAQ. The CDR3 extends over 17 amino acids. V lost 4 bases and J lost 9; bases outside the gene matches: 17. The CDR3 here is CASSSVAGGLGSSEQFF. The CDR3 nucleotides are TGTGCCAGCAGCTCAGTAGCAGGGGGCTTGGGATCAAGTGAGCAGTTCTTC.

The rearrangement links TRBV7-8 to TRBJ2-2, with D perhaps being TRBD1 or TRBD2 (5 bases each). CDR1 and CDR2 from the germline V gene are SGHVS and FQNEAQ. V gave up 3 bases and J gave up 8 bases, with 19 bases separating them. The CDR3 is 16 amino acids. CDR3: CASSFGIQDLFGELFF. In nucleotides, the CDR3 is TGTGCCAGCAGCTTTGGCATACAGGACTTGTTTGGGGAGCTGTTTTTT.

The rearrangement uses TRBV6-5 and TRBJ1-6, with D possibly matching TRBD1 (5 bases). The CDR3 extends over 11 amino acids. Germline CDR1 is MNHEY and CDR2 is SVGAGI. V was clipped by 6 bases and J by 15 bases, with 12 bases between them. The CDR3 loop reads CASSQGPDLHF. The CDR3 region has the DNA TGTGCCAGCAGCCAGGGCCCGGACCTCCACTTT.

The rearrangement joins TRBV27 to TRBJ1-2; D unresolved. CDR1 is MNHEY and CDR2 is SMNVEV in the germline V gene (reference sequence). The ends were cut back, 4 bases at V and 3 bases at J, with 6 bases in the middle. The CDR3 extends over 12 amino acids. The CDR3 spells CASSSNDYGYTF. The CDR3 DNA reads TGTGCCAGCAGTTCGAACGACTATGGCTACACCTTC.

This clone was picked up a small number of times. The CDR3 region is CASSADGYEQYF. The DNA of the CDR3 is TGTGCCAGCAGCGCGGACGGGTACGAGCAGTACTTC. The rearrangement uses TRBV9 and TRBJ2-7; D is undetermined. V was clipped by 3 bases and J by 4 bases, with 8 bases between them. This CDR3 region has 12 residues. CDR1 and CDR2 (germline): SGDLS, YYNGEE.

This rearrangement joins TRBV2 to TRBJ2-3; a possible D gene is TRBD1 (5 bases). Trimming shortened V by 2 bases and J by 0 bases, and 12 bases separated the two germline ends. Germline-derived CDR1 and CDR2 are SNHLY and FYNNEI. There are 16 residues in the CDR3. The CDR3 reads CASSELSAGSTDTQYF. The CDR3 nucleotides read TGTGCCAGCAGTGAACTCTCGGCAGGGAGCACAGATACGCAGTATTTT.

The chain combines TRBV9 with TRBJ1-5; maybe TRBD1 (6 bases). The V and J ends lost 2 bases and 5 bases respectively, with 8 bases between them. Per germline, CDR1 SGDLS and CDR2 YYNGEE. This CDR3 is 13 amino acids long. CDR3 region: CASSVRTDQPQHF. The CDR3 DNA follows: TGTGCCAGCAGCGTTCGGACAGATCAGCCCCAGCATTTT.

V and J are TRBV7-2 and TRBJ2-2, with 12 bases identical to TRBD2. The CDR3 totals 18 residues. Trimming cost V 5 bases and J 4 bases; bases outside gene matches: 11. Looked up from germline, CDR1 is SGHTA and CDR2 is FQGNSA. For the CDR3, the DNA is TGTGCCAGCAGCCAGAGCCAGGGACTAGCGGGTGGCACCGGGGAGCTGTTTTTT. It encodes CASSQSQGLAGGTGELFF.

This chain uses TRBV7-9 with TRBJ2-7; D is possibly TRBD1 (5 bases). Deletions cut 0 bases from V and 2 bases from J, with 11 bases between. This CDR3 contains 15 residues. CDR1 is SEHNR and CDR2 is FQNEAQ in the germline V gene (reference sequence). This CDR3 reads CASSLAQGAAYEQYF. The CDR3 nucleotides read TGTGCCAGCAGCTTAGCGCAAGGGGCGGCCTACGAGCAGTACTTC.

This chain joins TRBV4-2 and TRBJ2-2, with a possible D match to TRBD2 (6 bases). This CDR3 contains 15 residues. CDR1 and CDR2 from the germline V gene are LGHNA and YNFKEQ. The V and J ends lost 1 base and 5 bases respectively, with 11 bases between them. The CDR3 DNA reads TGTGCCAGCAGCCAAGTCGGACTAAAGACCGGGGAGCTGTTTTTT. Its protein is CASSQVGLKTGELFF.

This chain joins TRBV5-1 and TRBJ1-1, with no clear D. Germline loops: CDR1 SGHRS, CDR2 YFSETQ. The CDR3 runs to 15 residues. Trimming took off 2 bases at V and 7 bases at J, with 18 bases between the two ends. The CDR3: CASSFRNGGVGEAFF. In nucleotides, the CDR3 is TGCGCCAGCAGCTTCAGAAATGGCGGTGTGGGTGAAGCTTTCTTT.

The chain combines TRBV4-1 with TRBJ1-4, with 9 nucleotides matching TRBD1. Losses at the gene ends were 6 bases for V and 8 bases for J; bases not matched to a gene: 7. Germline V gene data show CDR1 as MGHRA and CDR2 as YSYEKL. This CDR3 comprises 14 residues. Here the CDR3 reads CASRLGTGPEKLFF. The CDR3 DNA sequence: TGCGCCAGCAGACTTGGGACAGGGCCCGAAAAACTGTTTTTT.

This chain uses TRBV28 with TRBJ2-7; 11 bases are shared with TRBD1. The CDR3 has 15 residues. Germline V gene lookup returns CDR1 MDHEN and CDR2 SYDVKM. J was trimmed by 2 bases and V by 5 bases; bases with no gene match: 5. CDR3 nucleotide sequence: TGTGCCAGCAGTACGCGGGACAGGGGGGCCTACGAGCAGTACTTC. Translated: CASSTRDRGAYEQYF. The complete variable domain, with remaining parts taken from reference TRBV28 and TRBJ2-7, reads DVKVTQSSRYLVKRTGEKVFLECVQDMDHENMFWYRQDPGLGLRLIYFSYDVKMKEKGDIPEGYSVSREKKERFSLILESASTNQTSMYLCASSTRDRGAYEQYFGPGTRLTVT.

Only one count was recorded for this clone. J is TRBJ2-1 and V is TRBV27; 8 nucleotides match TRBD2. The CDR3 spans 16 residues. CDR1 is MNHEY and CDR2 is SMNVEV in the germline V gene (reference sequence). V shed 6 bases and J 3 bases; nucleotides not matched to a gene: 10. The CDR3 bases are TGTGCCAGCAGCCCGTTCGGGGGGGGGAACTACAATGAGCAGTTCTTC. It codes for CASSPFGGGNYNEQFF.

The CDR3 reads CASMDRALSGNTIYF. The CDR3 DNA follows: TGTGCCAGCATGGACAGGGCTCTCTCTGGAAACACCATATATTTT. The rearrangement links TRBV27 to TRBJ1-3, with 8 positions matching TRBD1. V lost 7 bases and J lost 0; bases outside the gene matches: 5. The germline V gene has CDR1 MNHEY and CDR2 SMNVEV (reference sequence). This CDR3 contains 15 residues.

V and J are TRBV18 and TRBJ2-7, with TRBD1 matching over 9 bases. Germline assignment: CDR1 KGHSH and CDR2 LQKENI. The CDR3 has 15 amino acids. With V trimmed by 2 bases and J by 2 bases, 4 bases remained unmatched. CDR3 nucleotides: TGTGCCAGCTCACCAACCAGGACAGGGGCCTACGAGCAGTACTTC. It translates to CASSPTRTGAYEQYF.

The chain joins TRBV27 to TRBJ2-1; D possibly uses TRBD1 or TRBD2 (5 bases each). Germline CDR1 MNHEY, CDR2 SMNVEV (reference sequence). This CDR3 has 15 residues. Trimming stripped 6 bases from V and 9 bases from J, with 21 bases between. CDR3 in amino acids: CASSPTGTTPGEQFF. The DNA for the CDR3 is TGTGCCAGCAGCCCAACCGGGACCACGCCCGGTGAGCAGTTCTTC.

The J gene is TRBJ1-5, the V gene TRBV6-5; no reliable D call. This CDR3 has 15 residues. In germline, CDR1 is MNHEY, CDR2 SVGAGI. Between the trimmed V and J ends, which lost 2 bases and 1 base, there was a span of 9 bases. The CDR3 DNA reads TGTGCCAGCAGTTACCGGGAGAGAAGCAATCAGCCCCAGCATTTT. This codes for CASSYRERSNQPQHF.

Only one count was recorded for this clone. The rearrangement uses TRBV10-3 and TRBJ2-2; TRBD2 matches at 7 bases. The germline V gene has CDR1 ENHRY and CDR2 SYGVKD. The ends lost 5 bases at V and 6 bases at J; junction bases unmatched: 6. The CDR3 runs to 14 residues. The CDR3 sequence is CAISPPSGAGELFF. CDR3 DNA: TGTGCCATCAGTCCACCTAGCGGTGCCGGGGAGCTGTTTTTT.

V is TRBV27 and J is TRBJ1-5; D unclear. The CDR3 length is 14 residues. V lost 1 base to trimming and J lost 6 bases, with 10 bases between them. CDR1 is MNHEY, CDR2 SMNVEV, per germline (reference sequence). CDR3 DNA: TGTGCCAGCAGTTTATTGGCGGGCAGTCAGCCCCAGCATTTT. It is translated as CASSLLAGSQPQHF.

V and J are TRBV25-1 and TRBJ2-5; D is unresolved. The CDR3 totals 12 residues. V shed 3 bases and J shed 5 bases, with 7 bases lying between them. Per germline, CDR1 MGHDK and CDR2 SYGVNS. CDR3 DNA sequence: TGTGCCAGCAGTGATATTGAGGAGACCCAGTACTTC. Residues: CASSDIEETQYF.

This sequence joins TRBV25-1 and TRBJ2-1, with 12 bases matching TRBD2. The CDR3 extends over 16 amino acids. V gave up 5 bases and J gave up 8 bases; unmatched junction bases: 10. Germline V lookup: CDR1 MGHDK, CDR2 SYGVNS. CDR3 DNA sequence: TGTGCCAGCAGTCTCACACTAGCGGGAGGCCACGATGAGCAGTTCTTC. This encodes CASSLTLAGGHDEQFF.